This is a list of T cell receptor beta chains from one sample in a study of blood T cell repertoires in COVID-19. Data came from immunoSEQ multiplex PCR; TCRdb stores just in-frame clones and leaves some out. Of around 200,000 clones listed, roughly nine tenths are singletons. The material sequenced was peripheral blood. The receptors come from an older man with active or convalescent COVID-19. CDR3s include the opening cysteine and the closing phenylalanine or tryptophan. The D gene is left open where the match is weak. Clone size is not always given. Where it is, it says once, few, many or a class for expanded clones.

J: TRBJ1-1; length: 15; size: NA; D: TRBD1; V: TRBV6-5; CDR3: CATDRGPVRYTEAFF
J: TRBJ1-4; length: 15; size: NA; D: NA; V: TRBV10-2; CDR3: CASSALTGGNEKLFF
J: TRBJ1-4; length: 15; size: NA; D: NA; V: TRBV6-5; CDR3: CASSYSGGYNEKLFF
J: TRBJ2-4; length: 17; size: NA; D: NA; V: TRBV2; CDR3: CASSAPGQILAKNIQYF
J: TRBJ1-3; length: 15; size: NA; D: NA; V: TRBV3-1/TRBV3-2; CDR3: CASSQMTSSGNTIYF
J: TRBJ2-4; length: 16; size: few; D: TRBD1; V: TRBV18; CDR3: CASSIRQGLAKNIQYF
J: TRBJ2-5; length: 12; size: NA; D: NA; V: TRBV2; CDR3: CASRYTQETQYF
J: TRBJ2-7; length: 14; size: NA; D: NA; V: TRBV13; CDR3: CASSLEQDSYEQYF
J: TRBJ1-2; length: 14; size: NA; D: TRBD1; V: TRBV4-3; CDR3: CASSQGDSNYGYTF
J: TRBJ2-6; length: 16; size: NA; D: NA; V: TRBV5-4; CDR3: CASSLFLAPGANVLTF
J: TRBJ1-1; length: 15; size: NA; D: TRBD1; V: TRBV19; CDR3: CASSYTRGLSTEAFF
J: TRBJ1-5; length: 16; size: NA; D: NA; V: TRBV27; CDR3: CASSFLLAGARQPQHF
J: TRBJ1-2; length: 14; size: NA; D: NA; V: TRBV5-6; CDR3: CASSLWRGDYGYTF
J: TRBJ1-2; length: 12; size: NA; D: TRBD1; V: TRBV9; CDR3: CASKTGPYGYTF
J: TRBJ2-1; length: 15; size: NA; D: TRBD2; V: TRBV29-1; CDR3: CSVLGLALSYNEQFF
J: TRBJ2-5; length: 15; size: NA; D: TRBD1; V: TRBV11-2; CDR3: CASSLGHRGLETQYF
J: TRBJ2-1; length: 17; size: NA; D: TRBD2; V: TRBV14; CDR3: CASSPRIGSGAYNEQFF
J: TRBJ2-5; length: 17; size: NA; D: NA; V: TRBV4-1; CDR3: CASSRSGNPRAGETQYF
J: TRBJ1-2; length: 11; size: NA; D: NA; V: TRBV20-1; CDR3: CSATDIYGYTF
J: TRBJ2-1; length: 13; size: few; D: NA; V: TRBV24-1; CDR3: CATSLSGYNEQFF
J: TRBJ1-2; length: 12; size: NA; D: TRBD1; V: TRBV9; CDR3: CASSIQGYGYTF